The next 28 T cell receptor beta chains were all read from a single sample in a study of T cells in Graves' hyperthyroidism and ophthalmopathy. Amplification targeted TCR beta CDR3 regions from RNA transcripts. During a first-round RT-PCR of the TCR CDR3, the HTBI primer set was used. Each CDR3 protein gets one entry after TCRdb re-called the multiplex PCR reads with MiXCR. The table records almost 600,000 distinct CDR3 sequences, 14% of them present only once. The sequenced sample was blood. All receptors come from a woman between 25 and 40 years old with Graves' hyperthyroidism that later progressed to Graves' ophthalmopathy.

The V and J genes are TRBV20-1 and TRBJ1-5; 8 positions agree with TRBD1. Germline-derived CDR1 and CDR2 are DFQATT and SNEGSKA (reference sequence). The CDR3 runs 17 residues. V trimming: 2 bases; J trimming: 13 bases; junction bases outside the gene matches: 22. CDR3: CSARSSGQAFSNQAQHF. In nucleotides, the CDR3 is TGCAGTGCTAGAAGCTCGGGACAGGCCTTCAGCAATCAGGCGCAGCATTTT.

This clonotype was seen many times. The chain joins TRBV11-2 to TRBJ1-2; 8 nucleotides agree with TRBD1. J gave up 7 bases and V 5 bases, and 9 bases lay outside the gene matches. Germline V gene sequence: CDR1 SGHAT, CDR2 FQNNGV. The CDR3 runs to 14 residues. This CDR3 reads CASSDQGAPPGYTF. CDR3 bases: TGTGCCAGCAGCGACCAGGGGGCGCCGCCTGGCTACACCTTC.

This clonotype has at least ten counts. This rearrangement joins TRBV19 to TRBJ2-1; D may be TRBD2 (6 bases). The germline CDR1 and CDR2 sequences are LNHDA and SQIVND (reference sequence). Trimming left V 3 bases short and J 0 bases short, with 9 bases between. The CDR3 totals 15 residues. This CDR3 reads CASSIGGLSYNEQFF. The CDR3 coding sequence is TGTGCCAGTAGTATTGGAGGGCTCTCCTACAATGAGCAGTTCTTC.

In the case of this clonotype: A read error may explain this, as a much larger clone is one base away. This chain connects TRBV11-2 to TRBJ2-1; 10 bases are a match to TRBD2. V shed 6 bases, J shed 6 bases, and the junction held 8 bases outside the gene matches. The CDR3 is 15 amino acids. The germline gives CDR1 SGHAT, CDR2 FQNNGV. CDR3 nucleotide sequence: TGTGCCAGCAGGAAACTTAGCGGGAGGAGCAATGAGCAGTTCTTC. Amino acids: CASRKLSGRSNEQFF.

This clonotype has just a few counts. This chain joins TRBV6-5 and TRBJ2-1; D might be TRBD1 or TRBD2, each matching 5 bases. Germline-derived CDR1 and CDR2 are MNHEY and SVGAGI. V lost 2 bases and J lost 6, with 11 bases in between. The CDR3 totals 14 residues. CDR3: CASSYGTLGNEQFF. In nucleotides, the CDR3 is TGTGCCAGCAGTTACGGGACCCTCGGCAATGAGCAGTTCTTC.

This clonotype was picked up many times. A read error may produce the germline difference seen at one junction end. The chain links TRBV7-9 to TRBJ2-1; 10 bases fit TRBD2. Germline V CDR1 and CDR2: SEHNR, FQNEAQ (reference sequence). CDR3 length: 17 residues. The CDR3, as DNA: TGTGCCAGCAGGTTAGGGGTAGCGGGAGGCCCTGGCGGTGAGCAGTTCTTC. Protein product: CASRLGVAGGPGGEQFF.

The CDR3 nucleotides read TGTGCCAGCAGAGCCGGGACTAGCGGTCAAAAGCAGTACTTC. As protein: CASRAGTSGQKQYF. This sequence joins TRBV2 and TRBJ2-7, with 11 bases aligning to TRBD2. Germline trimming cut 6 bases from V and 8 bases from J; bases unmatched to any gene: 9. The CDR3 runs to 14 residues. Germline lookup yields CDR1 SNHLY and CDR2 FYNNEI.

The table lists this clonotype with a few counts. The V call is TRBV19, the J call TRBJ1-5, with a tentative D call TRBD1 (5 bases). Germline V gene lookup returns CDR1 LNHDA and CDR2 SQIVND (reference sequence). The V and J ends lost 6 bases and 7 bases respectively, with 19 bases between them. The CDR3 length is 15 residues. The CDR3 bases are TGTGCCAGTAGCCCCCCGACGTCAGGGAACCAGCCCCAGCATTTT. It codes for CASSPPTSGNQPQHF.

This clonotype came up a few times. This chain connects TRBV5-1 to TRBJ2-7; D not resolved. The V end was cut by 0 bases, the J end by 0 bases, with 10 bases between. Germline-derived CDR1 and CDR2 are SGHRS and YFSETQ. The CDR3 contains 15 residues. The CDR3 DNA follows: TGCGCCAGCAGCTTGGCCACGTCTAGCTCCTACGAGCAGTACTTC. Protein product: CASSLATSSSYEQYF.

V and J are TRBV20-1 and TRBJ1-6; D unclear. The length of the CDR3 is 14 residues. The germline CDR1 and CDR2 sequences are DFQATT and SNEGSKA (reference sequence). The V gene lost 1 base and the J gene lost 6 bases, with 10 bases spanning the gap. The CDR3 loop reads CSARVNGGNSPLHF. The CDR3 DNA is TGCAGTGCTAGAGTAAACGGAGGTAATTCACCCCTCCACTTT.

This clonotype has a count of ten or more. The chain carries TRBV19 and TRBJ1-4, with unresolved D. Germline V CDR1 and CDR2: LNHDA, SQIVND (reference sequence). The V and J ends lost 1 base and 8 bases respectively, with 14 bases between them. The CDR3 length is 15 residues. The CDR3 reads CASSIGGSYPEKLFF. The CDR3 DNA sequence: TGTGCCAGTAGTATAGGCGGCAGTTATCCGGAAAAACTGTTTTTT.

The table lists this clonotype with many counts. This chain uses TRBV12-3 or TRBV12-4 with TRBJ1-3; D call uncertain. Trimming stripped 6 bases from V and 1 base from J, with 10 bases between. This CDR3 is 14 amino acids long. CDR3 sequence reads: CASSVRSSGNTIYF. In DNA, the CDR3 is TGTGCCAGCAGCGTACGGAGTTCTGGAAACACCATATATTTT.

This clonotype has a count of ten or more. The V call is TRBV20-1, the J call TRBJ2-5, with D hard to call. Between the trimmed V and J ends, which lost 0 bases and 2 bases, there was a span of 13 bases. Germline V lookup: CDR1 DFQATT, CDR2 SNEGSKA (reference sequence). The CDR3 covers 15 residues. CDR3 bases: TGCAGTGCTAGAGAAACCCGATCCGTTCAAGAGACCCAGTACTTC. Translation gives CSARETRSVQETQYF.

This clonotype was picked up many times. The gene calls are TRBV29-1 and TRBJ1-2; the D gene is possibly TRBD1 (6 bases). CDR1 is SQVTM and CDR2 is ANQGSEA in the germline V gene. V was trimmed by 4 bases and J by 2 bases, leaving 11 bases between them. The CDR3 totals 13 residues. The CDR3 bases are TGCAGCGTTGTCCCGGGGGCCAACTATGGCTACACCTTC. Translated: CSVVPGANYGYTF.

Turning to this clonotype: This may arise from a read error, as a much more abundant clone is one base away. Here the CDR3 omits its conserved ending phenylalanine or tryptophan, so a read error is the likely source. In DNA form, the CDR3 reads TGTGCCAGCAGCCCCTCTAGCAACCTCCCCGATACGCAGTATCTT. It translates to CASSPSSNLPDTQYL. V gene TRBV12-3 or TRBV12-4 combines with J gene TRBJ2-3; weak D call: TRBD2 (5 bases). This CDR3 is built from 15 residues. Trimming cost V 6 bases and J 6 bases, with 19 bases left between them.

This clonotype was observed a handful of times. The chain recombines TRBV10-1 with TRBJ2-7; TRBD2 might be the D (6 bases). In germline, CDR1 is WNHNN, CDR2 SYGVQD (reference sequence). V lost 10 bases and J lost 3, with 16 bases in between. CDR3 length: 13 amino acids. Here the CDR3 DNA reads TGCGCCATACTATCGGGACTTAACTACGAGCAGTACTTC. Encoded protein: CAILSGLNYEQYF.

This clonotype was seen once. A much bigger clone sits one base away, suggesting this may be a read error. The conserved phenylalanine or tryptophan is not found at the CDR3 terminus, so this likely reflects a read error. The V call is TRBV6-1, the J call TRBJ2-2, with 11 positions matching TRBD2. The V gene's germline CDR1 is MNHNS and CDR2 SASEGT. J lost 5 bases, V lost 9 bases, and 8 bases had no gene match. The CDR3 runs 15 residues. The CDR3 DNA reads TGTGCCAGTCGACAATGGACTAGCGGGACCGGGGAGCTGTTTGTT. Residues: CASRQWTSGTGELFV.

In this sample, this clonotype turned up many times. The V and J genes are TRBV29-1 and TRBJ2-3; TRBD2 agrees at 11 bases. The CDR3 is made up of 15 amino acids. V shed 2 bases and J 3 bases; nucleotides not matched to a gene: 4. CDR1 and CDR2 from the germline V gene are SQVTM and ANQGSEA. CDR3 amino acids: CSVEQTSGKTDTQYF. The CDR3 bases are TGCAGCGTTGAACAGACTAGCGGGAAAACAGATACGCAGTATTTT.

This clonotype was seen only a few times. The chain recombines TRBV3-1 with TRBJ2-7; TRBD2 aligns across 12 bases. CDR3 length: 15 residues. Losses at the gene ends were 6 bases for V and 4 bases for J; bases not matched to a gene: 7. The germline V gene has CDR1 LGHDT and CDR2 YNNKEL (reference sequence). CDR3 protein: CASRPTLAGGYEQYF. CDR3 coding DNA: TGTGCCAGCAGACCTACTCTAGCGGGAGGGTACGAGCAGTACTTC.

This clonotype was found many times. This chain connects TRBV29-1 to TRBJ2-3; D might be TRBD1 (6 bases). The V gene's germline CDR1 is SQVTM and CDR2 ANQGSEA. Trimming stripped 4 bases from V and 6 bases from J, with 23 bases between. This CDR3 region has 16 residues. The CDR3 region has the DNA TGCAGCGTTGTCCGATGGTTGGCAGGGGCCTTGGATACGCAGTATTTT. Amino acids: CSVVRWLAGALDTQYF.

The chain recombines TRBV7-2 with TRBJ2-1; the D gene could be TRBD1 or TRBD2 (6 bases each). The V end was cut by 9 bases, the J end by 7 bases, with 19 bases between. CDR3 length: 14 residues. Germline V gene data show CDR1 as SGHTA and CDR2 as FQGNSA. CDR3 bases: TGTGCCAGTAGTATTGGTCAGGGGAGGAATGAGCAGTTCTTC. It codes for CASSIGQGRNEQFF.

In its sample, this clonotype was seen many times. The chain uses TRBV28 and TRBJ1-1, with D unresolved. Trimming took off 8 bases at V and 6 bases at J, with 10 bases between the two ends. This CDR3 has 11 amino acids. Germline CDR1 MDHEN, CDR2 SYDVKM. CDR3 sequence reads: CASLSESEAFF. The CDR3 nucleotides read TGTGCCAGCCTATCAGAATCTGAAGCTTTCTTT.

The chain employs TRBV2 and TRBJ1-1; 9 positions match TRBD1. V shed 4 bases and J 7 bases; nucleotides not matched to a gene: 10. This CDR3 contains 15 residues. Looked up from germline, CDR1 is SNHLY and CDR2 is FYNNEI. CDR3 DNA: TGTGCCAGCAGTGTATCAGGACAGGGGCTTGGTGAAGCTTTCTTT. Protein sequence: CASSVSGQGLGEAFF.

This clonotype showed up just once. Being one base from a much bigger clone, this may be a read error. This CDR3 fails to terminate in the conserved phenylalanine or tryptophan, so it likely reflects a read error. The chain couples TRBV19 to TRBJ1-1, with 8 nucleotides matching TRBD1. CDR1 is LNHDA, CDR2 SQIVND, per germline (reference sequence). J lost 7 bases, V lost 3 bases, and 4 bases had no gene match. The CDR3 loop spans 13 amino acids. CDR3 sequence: CASSIGQGGEAFL. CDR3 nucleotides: TGTGCCAGTAGTATCGGACAGGGTGGTGAAGCTTTCCTT.

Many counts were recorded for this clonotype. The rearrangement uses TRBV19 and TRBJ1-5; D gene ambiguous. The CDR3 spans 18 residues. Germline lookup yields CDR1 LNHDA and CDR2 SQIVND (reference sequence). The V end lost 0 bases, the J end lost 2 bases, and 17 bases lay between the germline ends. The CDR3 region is CASSIDRVSARGNQPQHF. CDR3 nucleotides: TGTGCCAGTAGTATAGATCGGGTCAGCGCCCGGGGCAATCAGCCCCAGCATTTT.

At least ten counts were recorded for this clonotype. The CDR3 spells CSARAGGGGSYNEQFF. CDR3 coding DNA: TGCAGTGCTAGAGCAGGCGGGGGTGGCTCCTACAATGAGCAGTTCTTC. This chain connects TRBV20-1 to TRBJ2-1, with 7 bases aligning to TRBD2. This CDR3 contains 16 residues. V lost 1 base, J lost 0 bases, and 6 bases stayed unmatched. The germline CDR1 and CDR2 sequences are DFQATT and SNEGSKA (reference sequence).

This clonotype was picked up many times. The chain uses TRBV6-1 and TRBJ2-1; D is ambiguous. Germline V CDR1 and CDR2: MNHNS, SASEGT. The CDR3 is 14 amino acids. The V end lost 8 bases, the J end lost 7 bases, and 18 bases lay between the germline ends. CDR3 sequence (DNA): TGTGCCAGCTCCCCGGGTCCCAGTCCAAATGAGCAGTTCTTC. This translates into CASSPGPSPNEQFF.

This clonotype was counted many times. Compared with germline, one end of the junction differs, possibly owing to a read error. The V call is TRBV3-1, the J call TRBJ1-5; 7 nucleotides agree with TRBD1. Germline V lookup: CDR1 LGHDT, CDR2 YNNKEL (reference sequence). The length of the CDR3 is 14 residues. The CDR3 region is CASTQGQGNQPQHF. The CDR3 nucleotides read TGTGCCAGCACCCAAGGACAGGGCAATCAGCCCCAGCATTTT.